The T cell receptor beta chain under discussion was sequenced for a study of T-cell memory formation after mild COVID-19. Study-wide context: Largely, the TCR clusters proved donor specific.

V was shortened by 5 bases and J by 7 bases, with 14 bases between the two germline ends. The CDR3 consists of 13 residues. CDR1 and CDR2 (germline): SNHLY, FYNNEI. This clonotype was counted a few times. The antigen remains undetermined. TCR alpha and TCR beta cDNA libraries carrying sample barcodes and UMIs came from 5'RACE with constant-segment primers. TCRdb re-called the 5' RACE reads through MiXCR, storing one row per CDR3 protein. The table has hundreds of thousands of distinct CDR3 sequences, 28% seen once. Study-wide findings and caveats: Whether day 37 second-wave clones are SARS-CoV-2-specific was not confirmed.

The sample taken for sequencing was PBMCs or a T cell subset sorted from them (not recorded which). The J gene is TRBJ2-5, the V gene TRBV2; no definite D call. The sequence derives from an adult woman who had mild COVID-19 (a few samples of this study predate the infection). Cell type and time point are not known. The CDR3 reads CASSPLVASTQYF. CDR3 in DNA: TGTGCCAGCAGTCCACTCGTAGCCTCGACCCAGTACTTC.